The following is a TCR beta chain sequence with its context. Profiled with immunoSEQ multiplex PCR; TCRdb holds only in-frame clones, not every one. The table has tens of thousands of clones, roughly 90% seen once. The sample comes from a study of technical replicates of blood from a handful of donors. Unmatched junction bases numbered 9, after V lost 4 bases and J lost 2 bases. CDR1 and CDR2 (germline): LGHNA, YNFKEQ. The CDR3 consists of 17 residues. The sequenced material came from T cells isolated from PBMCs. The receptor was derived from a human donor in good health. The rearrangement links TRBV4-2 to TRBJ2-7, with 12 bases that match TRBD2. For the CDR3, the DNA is TGTGCCAGCAGCCCGCCTGGGACTAGCGGGCTAGCCTACGAGCAGTACTTC. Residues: CASSPPGTSGLAYEQYF.